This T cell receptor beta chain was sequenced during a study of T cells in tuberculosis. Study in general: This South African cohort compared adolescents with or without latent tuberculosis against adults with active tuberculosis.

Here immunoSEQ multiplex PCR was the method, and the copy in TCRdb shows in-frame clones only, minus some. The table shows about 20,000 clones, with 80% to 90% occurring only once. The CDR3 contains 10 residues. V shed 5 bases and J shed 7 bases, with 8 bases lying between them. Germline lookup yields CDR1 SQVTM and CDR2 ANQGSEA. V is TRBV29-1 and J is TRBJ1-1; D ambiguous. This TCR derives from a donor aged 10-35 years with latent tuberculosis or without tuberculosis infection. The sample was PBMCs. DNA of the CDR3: TGCAGCGTTAGAGGTGATGAAGCTTTCTTT. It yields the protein CSVRGDEAFF.